The 17 T cell receptor beta chains below were found in one sample sequenced in a study of T cell clonality in common variable immunodeficiency. General observations from the study: Common variable immunodeficiency TCR beta sequences reportedly had fewer deletions and N-nucleotide insertions.

Using immunoSEQ multiplex PCR, the repertoire was profiled, and TCRdb retains in-frame clones only, with some absent. The record shows about 20,000 clones for this sample, with no singletons present. Antigens for these TCRs are unknown. The sample was peripheral blood mononuclear cells. These TCRs come from a human donor with common variable immunodeficiency.

This clone was seen ten or more times. The CDR3 end falls 3 residues outside the read, so it is completed with the germline J gene. J is TRBJ2-3 and V is TRBV7-9, with TRBD1 as a possible D gene (5 bases). Germline V CDR1 and CDR2: SEHNR, FQNEAQ (reference sequence). V was shortened by 1 base and J by 3 bases, with 8 bases between the two germline ends. This CDR3 region has 14 residues. The CDR3 sequence: CASSLGKGTDTQYF. The sequenced CDR3 bases are TGTGCCAGCAGCTTAGGAAAGGGGACAGATACG.

Turning to this clone: From the germline J gene comes the end of the CDR3, since the read stops 3 residues before it. The gene calls are TRBV11-2 and TRBJ2-1; unclear D gene. Per the germline V gene, CDR1 is SGHAT and CDR2 is FQNNGV. CDR3 length: 13 amino acids. The V end lost 2 bases, the J end lost 4 bases, and 6 bases lay between the germline ends. Incomplete CDR3 DNA: TGTGCCAGCAGCTTACTCCTTTACAATGAG. Its protein is CASSLLLYNE. In full, the CDR3 reads CASSLLLYNEQFF.

This clone was found many times. The read gets to within 3 residues of the CDR3 end, and the germline J gene fills in the rest. This chain links TRBV18 with TRBJ1-1; TRBD1 is a possible D gene (5 bases). Germline V gene data show CDR1 as KGHSH and CDR2 as LQKENI. Trimming removed 6 bases from V and 3 bases from J, with 14 bases in between. The CDR3 consists of 14 residues. CDR3 amino acids: CASSRGGGDTEAFF. The CDR3 bases that were read are TGTGCCAGCTCGCGGGGAGGAGGGGACACTGAA.

This clone was seen many times. Sequencing ends 3 residues short of the CDR3 end; the germline J gene provides the rest. The chain employs TRBV18 and TRBJ1-1; D is uncertain. V dropped 2 bases and J dropped 1 base, with 5 bases sitting between them. The CDR3 totals 13 residues. Germline V gene data show CDR1 as KGHSH and CDR2 as LQKENI. CDR3 sequence reads: CASSPIGNTEAFF. The DNA read from the CDR3 is TGTGCCAGCTCACCAATCGGGAACACTGAA.

This clone showed up just a few times. The CDR3 end lies 3 residues beyond the end of the read and is filled in from the germline J gene. V gene TRBV7-6 combines with J gene TRBJ1-1; tentative D call: TRBD1 (6 bases). Germline V gene lookup returns CDR1 SGHVS and CDR2 FNYEAQ. Trimming pared 3 bases from V and 1 base from J, leaving 9 bases between. This CDR3 has 14 residues. CDR3: CASSFIQGNTEAFF. CDR3 DNA (partial): TGTGCCAGCAGCTTTATACAGGGGAACACTGAA.

This clone was detected many times. The CDR3 is cut off 3 residues early in the read; its end comes from the germline J gene. This chain uses TRBV20-1 with TRBJ2-1; 12 bases fit TRBD2. After removal of 3 bases from V and 0 bases from J, the junction contained 12 bases not matched to a gene. Germline values: CDR1 DFQATT, CDR2 SNEGSKA (reference sequence). The CDR3 length is 19 residues. CDR3 DNA (partial): TGCAGTGCTAGCGGACCGGGACTAGCGGGTTATAGCTCCTACAATGAG. It is translated as CSASGPGLAGYSSYNE. The entire CDR3 reads CSASGPGLAGYSSYNEQFF.

Ten or more counts support this clone. The read ends 3 residues before the CDR3 terminus; that terminus is restored from the germline J gene. The gene calls are TRBV29-1 and TRBJ1-1; D perhaps matches TRBD1 (6 bases). Trimming shortened V by 8 bases and J by 6 bases, and 13 bases separated the two germline ends. CDR1 and CDR2 from the germline V gene are SQVTM and ANQGSEA. There are 11 residues in the CDR3. The sequenced CDR3 bases are TGCAGCTCGGACAGAGTACCTGAA. Translating it yields CSSDRVPE. The whole CDR3 sequence is CSSDRVPEAFF.

This clone was recorded a few times. The missing CDR3 end, 3 residues past where the read stops, is filled in from the germline J gene. The genes are TRBV6-2 or TRBV6-3 and TRBJ2-7, with TRBD1 matching over 8 bases. Germline CDR1 is MNHEY and CDR2 is SVGEGT. The CDR3 length is 15 residues. Trimming removed 2 bases from V and 6 bases from J; junction bases left unmatched: 9. The sequenced part of the CDR3 DNA is TGTGCCAGCAGTTACGCGGCAGGGGGCATTGGCGAG. Protein product: CASSYAAGGIGE. The CDR3 in its entirety is CASSYAAGGIGEQYF.

This clone has at least ten counts. This chain's CDR3 is CASSQSKDRHSNTGELFF. Incomplete CDR3 DNA: TGCGCCAGCAGTCAATCCAAGGACAGGCATTCGAACACCGGGGAG. The genes are TRBV23-1 and TRBJ2-2, with 7 bases fitting TRBD1. The read is 3 residues too short to cover the CDR3 end, so that end is filled in from the germline J gene. TRBV23-1 falls under the ORF class, with uncertain function. This CDR3 region has 18 residues. V lost 0 bases, J lost 0 bases, and 7 bases stayed unmatched.

This clone was recorded many times. The CDR3 end falls 3 residues outside the read, so it is completed with the germline J gene. The chain joins TRBV18 to TRBJ2-4, with D possibly being TRBD1 (5 bases). The germline V gene has CDR1 KGHSH and CDR2 LQKENI. The CDR3 runs to 16 residues. V dropped 2 bases and J dropped 7 bases, with 18 bases sitting between them. Partial CDR3 DNA: TGTGCCAGCTCACCATACCTAGGGCAGGGTTTGAACATT. This gives the protein CASSPYLGQGLNI. The entire CDR3 protein reads CASSPYLGQGLNIQYF. The full variable domain, in which reference TRBV18 and TRBJ2-4 provide the parts outside the CDR3, is NAGVMQNPRHLVRRRGQEARLRCSPMKGHSHVYWYRQLPEEGLKFMVYLQKENIIDESGMPKERFSAEFPKEGPSILRIQQVVRGDSAAYFCASSPYLGQGLNIQYFGAGTRLSVL.

This clone was seen a few times. The read is 3 residues too short to cover the CDR3 end, so that end is filled in from the germline J gene. The chain combines TRBV2 with TRBJ2-2, with D perhaps matching TRBD2 (5 bases). Germline CDR1 reads SNHLY; CDR2 reads FYNNEI. Trimming stripped 4 bases from V and 6 bases from J, with 9 bases between. The CDR3 totals 13 residues. Partial CDR3 DNA: TGTGCCAGCAGTGTCGGGGTGGCCGGGGAG. This encodes CASSVGVAGE. The full CDR3 reads CASSVGVAGELFF.

For this clone: The sequenced fragment ends 3 residues before the CDR3 boundary, so the rest is inferred from the germline J gene. The genes are TRBV5-1 and TRBJ2-5, with D possibly being TRBD1 (5 bases). V was clipped by 3 bases and J by 2 bases, with 8 bases between them. This CDR3 is built from 13 residues. Germline values: CDR1 SGHRS, CDR2 YFSETQ. The sequenced CDR3 bases are TGCGCCAGCAGCTCACAGGTACAAGAGACC. The encoded protein is CASSSQVQET. The full CDR3 protein reads CASSSQVQETQYF. Supplemented by reference TRBV5-1 and TRBJ2-5, the full variable domain reads KAGVTQTPRYLIKTRGQQVTLSCSPISGHRSVSWYQQTPGQGLQFLFEYFSETQRNKGNFPGRFSGRQFSNSRSEMNVSTLELGDSALYLCASSSQVQETQYFGPGTRLLVL.

This clone was found many times. Read data end 3 residues before the CDR3 end; the end is taken from the germline J gene. The chain is built from TRBV5-1 and TRBJ1-1; no clear D gene. The V and J ends lost 2 bases and 1 base respectively, with 6 bases between them. CDR3 length: 13 amino acids. Germline CDR1 and CDR2: SGHRS and YFSETQ. The CDR3 bases that were read are TGCGCCAGCAGCTTTAGCCAGAACACTGAA. Its protein is CASSFSQNTE. The CDR3 in its entirety is CASSFSQNTEAFF.

Turning to this clone: The CDR3 end falls 3 residues outside the read, so it is completed with the germline J gene. The chain carries TRBV19 and TRBJ1-1; 7 bases are shared with TRBD1. J gave up 5 bases and V 3 bases, and 18 bases lay outside the gene matches. CDR1 and CDR2 from the germline V gene are LNHDA and SQIVND (reference sequence). The CDR3 spans 18 residues. The DNA read from the CDR3 is TGTGCCAGTAGTATGGCCGGAGGGGGCGTTAAGGCGAGGACTGAA. Encoded protein: CASSMAGGGVKARTE. The whole CDR3 region reads CASSMAGGGVKARTEAFF.

The CDR3: CASRDRGGGYTF. CDR3 DNA (partial): TGTGCCAGCAGGGACAGGGGAGGCGGC. The rearrangement links TRBV2 to TRBJ1-2; 9 nucleotides match TRBD1. The read falls 3 residues short of the CDR3 end, and the missing part is taken from the germline J gene. Germline V lookup: CDR1 SNHLY, CDR2 FYNNEI. This CDR3 contains 12 residues. The entire variable domain, with the rest obtained from reference TRBV2 and TRBJ1-2, is as follows: EPEVTQTPSHQVTQMGQEVILRCVPISNHLYFYWYRQILGQKVEFLVSFYNNEISEKSEIFDDQFSVERPDGSNFTLKIRSTKLEDSAMYFCASRDRGGGYTFGSGTRLTVV.

On this clone itself: The read comes to an end 3 residues before the CDR3 does, leaving the germline J gene to fill in the end. The chain joins TRBV20-1 to TRBJ2-5; the D gene is possibly TRBD2 (6 bases). Trimming stripped 3 bases from V and 0 bases from J, with 8 bases between. The germline gives CDR1 DFQATT, CDR2 SNEGSKA (reference sequence). The CDR3 loop spans 13 amino acids. CDR3 amino acids: CSARSGYQETQYF. CDR3 DNA, as far as it was read: TGCAGTGCTAGGAGCGGGTACCAAGAGACC.

This clone is termed medium-sized. The read finishes 3 residues shy of the CDR3 end, and the germline J gene is used to complete it. This chain links TRBV11-2 with TRBJ2-1, with 7 bases matching TRBD2. This CDR3 is 14 amino acids long. The V segment lost 3 bases and the J segment 4 bases; nucleotides outside the gene matches: 3. Germline CDR1 is SGHAT and CDR2 is FQNNGV. CDR3 DNA (partial): TGTGCCAGCAGCTTGACTAGCAATTACAATGAG. Amino acids: CASSLTSNYNE. The whole CDR3 is CASSLTSNYNEQFF.